This T cell receptor beta chain stems from a study of T-cell reconstitution after alpha-beta-depleted transplantation in children listed by TCRdb under 2016. About the full investigation: Using TCR repertoire profiling, the study quantitatively followed how T-cell immune reconstitution unfolded in children after TCRalphabeta/CD19-depleted allogeneic hematopoietic cell transplantation.

CDR1 is given as LGHNA and CDR2 as YNFKEQ, both from the germline V gene. V gives up 1 base and J gives up 5 bases, and the segment between their germline ends measures 23 bases. The CDR3 goes from the cysteine to the phenylalanine over 18 residues. Of all the DNA, just the CDR3 is kept, 54 bases in frame from base 1. Regarding this clonotype: Its antigen has not been determined. No base qualities exist here, and no much larger clone lies one base off it.

To prepare the library, PCR was applied. Sequencing instrument: Illumina HiSeq 2500. To normalize quantification of the TCRbeta repertoire, the TCR libraries were built with molecular barcoding that relied on unique molecular identifiers. The public reads were reanalyzed by TCRdb: fastp trimming at Q25, MiXCR alignment, in-frame beta chains only. A single entry per CDR3 protein holds the most common genes and DNA from its merged rows. The table for this sample lists approximately 400,000 distinct CDR3 sequences; approximately 10% of them were counted only once. In total, the top ten clones hold roughly 6% of the sample.

The clonotype was recovered from a human donor who donated a stem cell graft to a child with acute myeloid leukemia. Sequences were derived from PBMCs from the stem cell graft donor, sampled from the stem cell graft. This chain is built from TRBV4-2 and TRBJ1-2, with no D gene named confidently. CDR3 region: CASSQGLSAAGEGYGYTF. Read as DNA, the sequence is TGTGCCAGCAGCCAAGGGCTTTCGGCCGCCGGAGAGGGTTATGGCTACACCTTC.